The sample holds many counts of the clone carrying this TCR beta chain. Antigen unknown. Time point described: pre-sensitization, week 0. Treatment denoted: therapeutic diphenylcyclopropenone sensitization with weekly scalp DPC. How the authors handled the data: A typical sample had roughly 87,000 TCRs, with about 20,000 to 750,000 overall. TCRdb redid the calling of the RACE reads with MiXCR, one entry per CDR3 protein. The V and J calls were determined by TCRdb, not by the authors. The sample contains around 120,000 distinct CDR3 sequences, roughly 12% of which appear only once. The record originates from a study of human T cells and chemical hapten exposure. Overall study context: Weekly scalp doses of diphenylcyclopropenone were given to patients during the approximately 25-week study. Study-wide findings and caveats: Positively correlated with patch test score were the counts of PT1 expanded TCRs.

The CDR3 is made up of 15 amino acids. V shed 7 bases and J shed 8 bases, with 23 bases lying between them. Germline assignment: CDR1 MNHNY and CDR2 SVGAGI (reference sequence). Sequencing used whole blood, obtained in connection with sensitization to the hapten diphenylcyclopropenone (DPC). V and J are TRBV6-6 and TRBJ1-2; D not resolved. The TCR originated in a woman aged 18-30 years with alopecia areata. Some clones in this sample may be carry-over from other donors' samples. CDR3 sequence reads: CASIPGVATIGGYTF. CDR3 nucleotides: TGTGCCAGCATTCCGGGTGTAGCCACCATCGGAGGCTACACCTTC.